These 15 T cell receptor beta chains were sequenced from one sample in a study of regulatory T cells in long-lasting Graves disease. As for time point: persistent/refractory GD, antithyroid drugs over 5 years with positive TRAb. Researchers made the TCR library from RNA that was extracted from PBMCs. Through Arm-PCR of CDR3 regions and iRepertoire HTBI primers, TCR beta libraries were built. MiXCR, run by TCRdb on the multiplex PCR reads, gives a single entry per CDR3 protein. Here the sample spans around 460,000 distinct CDR3 sequences, about 20% being singletons. The material sequenced was peripheral blood mononuclear cells (PBMCs), taken when the disease was refractory, from a patient treated with antithyroid drugs. Every receptor here comes from a female donor with Graves disease.

This clonotype appeared many times. The chain carries TRBV6-9 and TRBJ1-1; 10 bases line up with TRBD1. Trimming removed 4 bases from V and 3 bases from J; junction bases left unmatched: 2. CDR3 length equals 14 residues. Germline V gene data show CDR1 as MNHGY and CDR2 as SVAAGI. The chain's CDR3 is CASSLTGGDTEAFF. For the CDR3, the DNA is TGTGCCAGCAGTTTGACAGGGGGCGACACTGAAGCTTTCTTT.

CDR3 DNA: TGTGCCAGTATAGGGGCCCCGACTAGCGGGAGTACGGAGACCCAGTACTTC. As protein: CASIGAPTSGSTETQYF. The chain has TRBV19 and TRBJ2-5, with 12 bases fitting TRBD2. The ends lost 7 bases at V and 5 bases at J; junction bases unmatched: 14. CDR3 length equals 17 residues. Germline V gene data show CDR1 as LNHDA and CDR2 as SQIVND (reference sequence).

A remark on this clonotype: The junction and the germline gene differ at one end; a read error may be behind it. The chain carries TRBV5-1 and TRBJ1-2; D may be TRBD1 (6 bases). This CDR3 region has 15 residues. CDR1 is SGHRS, CDR2 YFSETQ, per germline. The CDR3 region is CASGLGGQPNYGYTF. The CDR3 nucleotides are TGCGCCAGCGGCTTGGGGGGGCAGCCTAACTATGGCTACACCTTC. The variable domain in full, completed from reference TRBV5-1 and TRBJ1-2, reads KAGVTQTPRYLIKTRGQQVTLSCSPISGHRSVSWYQQTPGQGLQFLFEYFSETQRNKGNFPGRFSGRQFSNSRSEMNVSTLELGDSALYLCASGLGGQPNYGYTFGSGTRLTVV.

A note on this clonotype: Since a much larger clone is just one base distant, this may be a read error. The missing conserved phenylalanine or tryptophan at the end of this CDR3 makes a read error likely. This chain links TRBV12-3 or TRBV12-4 with TRBJ1-2; 9 nucleotides line up with TRBD1. The CDR3 is made up of 14 amino acids. V trimming: 5 bases; J trimming: 6 bases; junction bases outside the gene matches: 7. CDR3 in amino acids: CASSGQGRWNGYTL. CDR3 DNA: TGTGCCAGCAGTGGACAGGGGAGGTGGAATGGCTACACCCTC.

This chain connects TRBV2 to TRBJ2-1; D may be TRBD2 (6 bases). V was trimmed by 7 bases and J by 5 bases, leaving 21 bases between them. Germline loops: CDR1 SNHLY, CDR2 FYNNEI. The CDR3 loop spans 16 amino acids. CDR3 DNA sequence: TGTGCCAGCAACACTCCCGGGACTCGGAGGAACAATGAGCAGTTCTTC. Translating it yields CASNTPGTRRNNEQFF. The full variable domain, with the rest looked up from reference TRBV2 and TRBJ2-1, is EPEVTQTPSHQVTQMGQEVILRCVPISNHLYFYWYRQILGQKVEFLVSFYNNEISEKSEIFDDQFSVERPDGSNFTLKIRSTKLEDSAMYFCASNTPGTRRNNEQFFGPGTRLTVL.

This clonotype was recorded once. J is TRBJ1-6 and V is TRBV5-1; D is possibly TRBD1 (5 bases). CDR1 SGHRS and CDR2 YFSETQ come from the germline V gene. V gave up 0 bases and J gave up 7 bases, with 14 bases separating them. This CDR3 is built from 16 residues. The CDR3: CASSLVGAGKNSPLHF. CDR3 coding DNA: TGCGCCAGCAGCTTGGTCGGTGCAGGGAAAAATTCACCCCTCCACTTT.

This clonotype was detected a few times. The chain carries TRBV2 and TRBJ2-3, with 10 bases identical to TRBD1. After removal of 3 bases from V and 3 bases from J, the junction contained 3 bases not matched to a gene. Germline V gene lookup returns CDR1 SNHLY and CDR2 FYNNEI. This CDR3 comprises 15 residues. The CDR3 loop is CASSEDRGWTDTQYF. The CDR3 DNA reads TGTGCCAGCAGTGAGGACAGGGGGTGGACAGATACGCAGTATTTT.

This clonotype was observed a few times. The V gene is TRBV5-5, the J gene TRBJ1-4, with 9 bases fitting TRBD1. Germline V gene lookup returns CDR1 SGHKS and CDR2 YYEKEE (reference sequence). V gave up 6 bases and J gave up 5 bases; unmatched junction bases: 8. The CDR3 sequence is 15 residues long. The CDR3 protein is CASNGRQGENEKLFF. The CDR3 DNA sequence: TGTGCCAGCAACGGGAGACAGGGGGAAAATGAAAAACTGTTTTTT. Combining the CDR3 with reference TRBV5-5 and TRBJ1-4 gives the whole variable domain DAGVTQSPTHLIKTRGQQVTLRCSPISGHKSVSWYQQVLGQGPQFIFQYYEKEERGRGNFPDRFSARQFPNYSSELNVNALLLGDSALYLCASNGRQGENEKLFFGSGTQLSVL.

This clonotype was picked up a small number of times. This chain uses TRBV20-1 with TRBJ2-2, with 9 bases matching TRBD2. V shed 3 bases, J shed 6 bases, and the junction held 5 bases outside the gene matches. Germline V gives CDR1 DFQATT, CDR2 SNEGSKA (reference sequence). There are 14 residues in the CDR3. The CDR3 sequence is CSARREGRAGELFF. As DNA, the CDR3 is TGCAGTGCTAGGCGGGAGGGAAGGGCCGGGGAGCTGTTTTTT.

This clonotype showed up many times. The chain uses TRBV28 and TRBJ1-1; no firm D call. The CDR3 extends over 11 amino acids. Germline lookup yields CDR1 MDHEN and CDR2 SYDVKM. Trimming stripped 6 bases from V and 3 bases from J, with 5 bases between. The CDR3 DNA sequence: TGTGCCAGCAGCACCTACACTGAAGCTTTCTTT. Its translation is CASSTYTEAFF.

In this sample, this clonotype turned up a few times. J is TRBJ2-7 and V is TRBV7-2; TRBD2 matches 8 bases. With 4 bases clipped from V and 0 bases from J, the junction kept 5 bases outside the gene matches. This CDR3 has 15 amino acids. Looked up from germline, CDR1 is SGHTA and CDR2 is FQGNSA. The CDR3 reads CASSYAGTSSYEQYF. The CDR3 DNA reads as TGTGCCAGCAGCTACGCCGGGACTAGCTCCTACGAGCAGTACTTC.

This clonotype was detected ten times or more. This sequence joins TRBV28 and TRBJ1-6, with no clear D. The CDR3 totals 14 residues. Germline lookup yields CDR1 MDHEN and CDR2 SYDVKM. Trimming left V 3 bases short and J 10 bases short, with 13 bases between. The DNA for the CDR3 is TGTGCCAGCAGTTTCTGGGCCTCAGAATCACCCCTCCACTTT. This encodes CASSFWASESPLHF.

This chain uses TRBV19 with TRBJ1-1; TRBD1 matches 8 bases. The CDR3 runs 14 residues. From germline, CDR1 is LNHDA and CDR2 SQIVND (reference sequence). V dropped 10 bases and J dropped 1; count of bases not matched to a gene: 8. CDR3 amino acids: CATTKGQENTEAFF. CDR3 coding DNA: TGTGCCACCACGAAGGGACAGGAGAACACTGAAGCTTTCTTT.

This clonotype was counted many times. V usage is TRBV19 and J usage is TRBJ1-5; D unclear. The germline CDR1 and CDR2 sequences are LNHDA and SQIVND (reference sequence). The CDR3 runs to 15 residues. The germline V and J ends were trimmed by 9 bases and 3 bases, with 18 bases remaining between them. DNA of the CDR3: TGTGCCAGCAGCTTATTGGGCAGGAACAATCAGCCCCAGCATTTT. Translating gives CASSLLGRNNQPQHF.

This clonotype was seen repeatedly, ten times or more. The V gene is TRBV7-2, the J gene TRBJ1-5; D may be TRBD1 (6 bases). Trimming left V 0 bases short and J 6 bases short, with 12 bases between. The V gene's germline CDR1 is SGHTA and CDR2 FQGNSA. The CDR3 spans 15 residues. Here the CDR3 DNA reads TGTGCCAGCAGCTTAGCTTCAGGGGTGAGTCAGCCCCAGCATTTT. This gives the protein CASSLASGVSQPQHF.